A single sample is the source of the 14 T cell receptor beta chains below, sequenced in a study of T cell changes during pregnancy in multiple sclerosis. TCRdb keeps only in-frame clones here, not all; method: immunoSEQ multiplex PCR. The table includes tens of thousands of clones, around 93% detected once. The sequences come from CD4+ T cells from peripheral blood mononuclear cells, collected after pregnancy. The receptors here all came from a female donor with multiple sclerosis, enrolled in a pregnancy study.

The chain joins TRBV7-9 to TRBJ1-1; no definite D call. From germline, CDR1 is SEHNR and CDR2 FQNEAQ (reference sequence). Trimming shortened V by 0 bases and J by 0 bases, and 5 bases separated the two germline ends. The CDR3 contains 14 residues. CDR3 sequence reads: CASSLARLNTEAFF. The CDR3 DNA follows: TGTGCCAGCAGCTTAGCGCGGTTGAACACTGAAGCTTTCTTT.

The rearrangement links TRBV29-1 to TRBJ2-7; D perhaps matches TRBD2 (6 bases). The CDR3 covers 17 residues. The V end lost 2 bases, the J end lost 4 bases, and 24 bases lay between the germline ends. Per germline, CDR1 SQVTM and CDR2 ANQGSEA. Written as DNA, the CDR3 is TGCAGCGTTGAAAAGGGTTCTTGGGGGAGCGGGTTTTACGAGCAGTACTTC. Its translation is CSVEKGSWGSGFYEQYF.

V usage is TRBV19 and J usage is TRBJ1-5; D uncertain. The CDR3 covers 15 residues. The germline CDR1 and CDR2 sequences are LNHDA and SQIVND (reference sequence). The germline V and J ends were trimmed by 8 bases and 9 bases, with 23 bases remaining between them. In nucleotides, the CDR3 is TGTGCCAGTCGCCTAAGAGGGCCAGGACTCGCGCCCCAGCATTTT. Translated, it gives CASRLRGPGLAPQHF.

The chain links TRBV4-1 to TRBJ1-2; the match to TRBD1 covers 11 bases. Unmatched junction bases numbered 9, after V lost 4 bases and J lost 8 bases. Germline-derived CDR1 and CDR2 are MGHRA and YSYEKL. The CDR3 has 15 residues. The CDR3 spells CASSPIGQGARGYTF. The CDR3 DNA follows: TGCGCCAGCAGCCCGATCGGACAGGGGGCGCGGGGCTACACCTTC.

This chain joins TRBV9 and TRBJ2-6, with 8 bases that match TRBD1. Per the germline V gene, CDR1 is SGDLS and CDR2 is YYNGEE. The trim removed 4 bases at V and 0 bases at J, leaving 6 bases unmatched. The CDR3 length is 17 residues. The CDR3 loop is CASSPLDRGSGANVLTF. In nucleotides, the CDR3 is TGTGCCAGCAGCCCCCTCGACAGGGGCTCTGGGGCCAACGTCCTGACTTTC.

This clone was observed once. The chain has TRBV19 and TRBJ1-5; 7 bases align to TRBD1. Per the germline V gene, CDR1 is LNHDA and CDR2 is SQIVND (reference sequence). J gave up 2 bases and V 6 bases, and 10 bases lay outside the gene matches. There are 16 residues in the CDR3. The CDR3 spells CASSIITGDGNQPQHF. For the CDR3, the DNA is TGTGCCAGTAGCATTATTACAGGGGATGGCAATCAGCCCCAGCATTTT.

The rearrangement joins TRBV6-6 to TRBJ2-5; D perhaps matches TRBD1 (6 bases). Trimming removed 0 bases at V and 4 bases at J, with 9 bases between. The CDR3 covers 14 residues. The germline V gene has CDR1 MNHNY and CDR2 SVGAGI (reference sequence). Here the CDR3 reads CASSYSKGVETQYF. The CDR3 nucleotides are TGTGCCAGCAGTTACTCAAAGGGGGTAGAGACCCAGTACTTC.

The CDR3 nucleotides read TGCAGCGTACAGGGAAGGGTGACCTACGAGCAGTACTTC. As protein: CSVQGRVTYEQYF. J is TRBJ2-7 and V is TRBV29-1, with D perhaps matching TRBD1 (6 bases). Trimming took off 6 bases at V and 2 bases at J, with 14 bases between the two ends. CDR1 and CDR2 (germline): SQVTM, ANQGSEA. This CDR3 has 13 residues.

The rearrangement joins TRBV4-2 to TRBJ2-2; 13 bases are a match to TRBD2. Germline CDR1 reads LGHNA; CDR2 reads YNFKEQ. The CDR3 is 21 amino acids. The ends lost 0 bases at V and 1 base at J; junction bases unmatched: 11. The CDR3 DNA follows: TGTGCCAGCAGCCAAGACTCCCTACCCGGGACTAGCGGGAAGAACACCGGGGAGCTGTTTTTT. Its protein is CASSQDSLPGTSGKNTGELFF.

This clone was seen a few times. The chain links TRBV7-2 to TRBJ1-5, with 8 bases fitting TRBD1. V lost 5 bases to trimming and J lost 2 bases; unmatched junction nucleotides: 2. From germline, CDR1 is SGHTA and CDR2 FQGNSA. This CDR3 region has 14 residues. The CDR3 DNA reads TGTGCCAGCAGCCCGACAGGGGGCAATCAGCCCCAGCATTTT. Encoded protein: CASSPTGGNQPQHF.

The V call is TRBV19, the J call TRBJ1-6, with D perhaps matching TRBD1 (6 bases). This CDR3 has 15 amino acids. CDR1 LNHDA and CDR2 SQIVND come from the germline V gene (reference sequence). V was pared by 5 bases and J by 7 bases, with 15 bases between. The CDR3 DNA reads TGTGCCAGTAGTGGCGGGGGCGCCGGGAATTCACCCCTCCACTTT. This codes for CASSGGGAGNSPLHF.

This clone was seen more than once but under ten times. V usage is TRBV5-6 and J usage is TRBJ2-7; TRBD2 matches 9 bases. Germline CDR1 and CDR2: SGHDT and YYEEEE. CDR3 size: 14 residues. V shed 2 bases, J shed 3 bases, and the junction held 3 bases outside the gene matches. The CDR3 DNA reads TGTGCCAGCAGCTTCTCAGCGGGAGGCTACGAGCAGTACTTC. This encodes CASSFSAGGYEQYF.

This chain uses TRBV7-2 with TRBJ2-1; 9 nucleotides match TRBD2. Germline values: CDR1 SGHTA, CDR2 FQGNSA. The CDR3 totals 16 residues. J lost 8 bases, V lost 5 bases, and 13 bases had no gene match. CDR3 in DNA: TGTGCCAGCAGCACCCCCGGGGGCGGGAGGGTCGATGAGCAGTTCTTC. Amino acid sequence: CASSTPGGGRVDEQFF.

Here the CDR3 DNA reads TGTGCCATCACTGACCTAGCGGGAGACAATGAGCAGTTCTTC. This codes for CAITDLAGDNEQFF. The chain joins TRBV10-3 to TRBJ2-1, with 10 bases lining up with TRBD2. Trimming at V came to 7 bases and at J to 5 bases, leaving 5 bases not matched to a gene. The V gene's germline CDR1 is ENHRY and CDR2 SYGVKD. The CDR3 has 14 amino acids.